This T cell receptor beta chain was found in a study of T cell repertoires in cytomegalovirus infection (dated by TCRdb to about 2019). With respect to the entire study: The peptide stimulations were aimed at well-studied HLA-B-restricted epitopes as well as recently identified HLA-C-restricted CMV epitopes, whose presentation resists viral immunomodulation. The HLA type of each donor mattered for the analysis, because public TCR beta signatures pointed to carriage of CMV infection along with the matching HLA type.

Overall study results and their limits: Carriers of CMV infection plus the relevant HLA type were discriminated by the cumulative frequency of public TCR beta family members in the study cohort and in an independent roughly 380-donor cohort. The ex vivo response was dominated by HLA-C-restricted CMV-specific TCR beta clonotypes, which also provided the single most frequent clonotype in two of eight donors.

Reading the label with the study, this specimen's treatment or condition is: in vitro stimulation with specific CMV peptide epitopes to enrich CMV-specific T cells. About this clonotype itself: Its antigen is still unknown. No base qualities exist here, and no much larger clone lies one base off it.

Reads for this sample came from an Illumina HiSeq 1500. TCRdb trimmed the raw reads at Q25, called clones with MiXCR and kept productive beta chains. Rows merge per CDR3 protein into single entries with the most common DNA and genes. Counted in this sample were approximately 1,000,000 distinct CDR3 sequences; roughly 30% of them appeared once. The ten top clones hold about an eighth of the sample. Measured from the cysteine to the phenylalanine, the CDR3 is 17 residues long. Here the CDR3 DNA is all that survives: 51 bases in frame from base 1. V is cut by 0 bases and J by 5 bases, and the space between the germline ends is 18 bases. According to the germline V gene, CDR1 reads MNHEY and CDR2 reads SVGAGI.

The starting material was cultured CD8+ T cells from PBMCs, obtained from culture after CMV antigen stimulation. This TCR was recovered from a human donor in good health (CMV status not recorded). Some clones in this sample may be carry-over from other donors' samples. The chain is made from TRBV6-5 and TRBJ2-3; a tentative D call is TRBD2 (7 bases match). The CDR3 here reads CASSYSNAGALGDTQYF. The base sequence is TGTGCCAGCAGTTACTCGAATGCGGGGGCCTTGGGAGATACGCAGTATTTT.